This TCR beta chain stems from a study of blood T cell repertoires in COVID-19. The overall study: Acute and convalescent COVID-19 samples came from the United States, Italy and Spain. T cells, B-cell-depleted T cells, or PBMCs provided the cDNA or gDNA that served as material.

Authors' methods: Reference gene primer amplification gave estimated nucleated cell counts. Produced via immunoSEQ multiplex PCR; TCRdb's table is partial and in-frame only. V and J calls plus clone size are reproduced from that table; the DNA served to infer D and trimming. Of under 350,000 clones detected, 89% appear once; the ten largest clones hold 2% to 2.5%. Germline values: CDR1 LGHNA, CDR2 YNFKEQ. V lost 2 bases and J lost 13; bases outside the gene matches: 20. The CDR3 consists of 17 residues. The sample consisted of peripheral blood. The chain is built from TRBV4-2 and TRBJ1-1; 9 nucleotides match TRBD1. The TCR comes from a man in his fifties with acute or convalescent COVID-19. This chain's CDR3 is CASSQLQGAGTLLVVFF. CDR3 in DNA: TGTGCCAGCAGCCAATTACAGGGGGCCGGAACCCTCCTTGTCGTTTTCTTT.